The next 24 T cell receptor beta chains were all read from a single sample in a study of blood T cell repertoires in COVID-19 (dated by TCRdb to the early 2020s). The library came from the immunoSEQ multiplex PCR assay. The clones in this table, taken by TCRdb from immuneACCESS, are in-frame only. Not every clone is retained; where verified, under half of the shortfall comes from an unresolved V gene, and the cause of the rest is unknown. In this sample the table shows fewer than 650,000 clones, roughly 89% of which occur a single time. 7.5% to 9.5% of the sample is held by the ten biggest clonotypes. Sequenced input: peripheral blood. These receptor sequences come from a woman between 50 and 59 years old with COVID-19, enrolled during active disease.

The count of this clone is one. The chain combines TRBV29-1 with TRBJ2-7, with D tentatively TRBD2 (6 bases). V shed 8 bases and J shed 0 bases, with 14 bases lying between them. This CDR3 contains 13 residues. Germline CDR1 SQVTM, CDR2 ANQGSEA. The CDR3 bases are TGCAGCATCCGGGCCGGGAGCTCCTACGAGCAGTACTTC. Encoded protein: CSIRAGSSYEQYF.

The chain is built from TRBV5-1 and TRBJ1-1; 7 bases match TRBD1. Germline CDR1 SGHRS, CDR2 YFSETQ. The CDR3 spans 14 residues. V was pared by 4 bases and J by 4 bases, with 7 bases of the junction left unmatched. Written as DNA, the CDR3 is TGCGCCAGCAGCATAACAGGGGACGGCACTGAAGCTTTCTTT. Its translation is CASSITGDGTEAFF. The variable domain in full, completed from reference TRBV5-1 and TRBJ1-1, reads KAGVTQTPRYLIKTRGQQVTLSCSPISGHRSVSWYQQTPGQGLQFLFEYFSETQRNKGNFPGRFSGRQFSNSRSEMNVSTLELGDSALYLCASSITGDGTEAFFGQGTRLTVV.

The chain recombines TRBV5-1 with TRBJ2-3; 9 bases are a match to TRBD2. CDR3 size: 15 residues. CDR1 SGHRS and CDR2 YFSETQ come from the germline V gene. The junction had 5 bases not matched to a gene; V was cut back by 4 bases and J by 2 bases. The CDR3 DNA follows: TGCGCCAGCAGCCTCGTAGCGGGGGCCACAGATACGCAGTATTTT. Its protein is CASSLVAGATDTQYF.

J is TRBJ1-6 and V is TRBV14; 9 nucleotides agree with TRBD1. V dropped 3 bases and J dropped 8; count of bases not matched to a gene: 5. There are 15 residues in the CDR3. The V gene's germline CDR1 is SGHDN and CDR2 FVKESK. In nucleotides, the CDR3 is TGTGCCAGCAGCCATGGCCGGGACAGGGATTCACCCCTCCACTTT. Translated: CASSHGRDRDSPLHF.

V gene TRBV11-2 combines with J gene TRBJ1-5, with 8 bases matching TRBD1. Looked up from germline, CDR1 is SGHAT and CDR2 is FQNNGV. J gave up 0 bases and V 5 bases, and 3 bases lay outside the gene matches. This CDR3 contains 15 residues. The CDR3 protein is CASSRDRGSNQPQHF. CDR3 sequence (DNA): TGTGCCAGCAGCCGAGACAGGGGTAGCAATCAGCCCCAGCATTTT.

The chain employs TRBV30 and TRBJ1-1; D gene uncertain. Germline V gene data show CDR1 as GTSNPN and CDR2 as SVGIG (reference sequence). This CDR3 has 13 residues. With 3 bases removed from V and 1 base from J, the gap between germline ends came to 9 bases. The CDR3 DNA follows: TGTGCCTGGAGCGAGTTCTCGAACACTGAAGCTTTCTTT. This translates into CAWSEFSNTEAFF.

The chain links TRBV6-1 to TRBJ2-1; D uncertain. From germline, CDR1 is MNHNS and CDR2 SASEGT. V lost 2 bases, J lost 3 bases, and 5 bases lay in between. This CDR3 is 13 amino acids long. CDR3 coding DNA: TGTGCCAGCAGTGAAATTATCTACAATGAGCAGTTCTTC. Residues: CASSEIIYNEQFF.

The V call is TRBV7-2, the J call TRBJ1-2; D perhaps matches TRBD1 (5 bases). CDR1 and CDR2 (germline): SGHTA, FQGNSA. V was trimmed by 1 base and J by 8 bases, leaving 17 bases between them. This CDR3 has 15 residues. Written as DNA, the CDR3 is TGTGCCAGCAGCTTAGAGGGCAGGGCCCTCTTCGGCTACACCTTC. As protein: CASSLEGRALFGYTF. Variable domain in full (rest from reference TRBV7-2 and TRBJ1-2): GAGVSQSPSNKVTEKGKDVELRCDPISGHTALYWYRQSLGQGLEFLIYFQGNSAPDKSGLPSDRFSAERTGGSVSTLTIQRTQQEDSAVYLCASSLEGRALFGYTFGSGTRLTVV.

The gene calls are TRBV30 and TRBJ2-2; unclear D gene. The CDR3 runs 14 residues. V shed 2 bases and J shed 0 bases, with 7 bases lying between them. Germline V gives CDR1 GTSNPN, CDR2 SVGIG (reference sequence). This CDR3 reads CAWSTYPNTGELFF. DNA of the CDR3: TGTGCCTGGAGTACATATCCGAACACCGGGGAGCTGTTTTTT.

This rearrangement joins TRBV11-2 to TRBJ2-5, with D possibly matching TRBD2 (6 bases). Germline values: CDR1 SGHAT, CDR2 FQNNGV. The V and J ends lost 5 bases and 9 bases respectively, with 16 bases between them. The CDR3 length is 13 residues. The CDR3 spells CASSPGRLGAQYF. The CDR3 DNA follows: TGTGCCAGCAGCCCGGGGAGGCTCGGGGCCCAGTACTTC.

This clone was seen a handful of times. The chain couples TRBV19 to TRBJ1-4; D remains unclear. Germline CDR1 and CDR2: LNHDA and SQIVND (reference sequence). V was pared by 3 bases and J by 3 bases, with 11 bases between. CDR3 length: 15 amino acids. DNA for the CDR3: TGTGCCAGTAGTATGACTTTCGCGGCTAATGAAAAACTGTTTTTT. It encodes CASSMTFAANEKLFF. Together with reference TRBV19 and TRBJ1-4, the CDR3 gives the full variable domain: DGGITQSPKYLFRKEGQNVTLSCEQNLNHDAMYWYRQDPGQGLRLIYYSQIVNDFQKGDIAEGYSVSREKKESFPLTVTSAQKNPTAFYLCASSMTFAANEKLFFGSGTQLSVL.

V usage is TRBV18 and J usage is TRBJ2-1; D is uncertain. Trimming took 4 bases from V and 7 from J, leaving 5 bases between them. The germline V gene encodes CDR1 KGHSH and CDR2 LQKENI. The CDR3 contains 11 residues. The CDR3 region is CASSLGNEQFF. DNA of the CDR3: TGTGCCAGCTCACTCGGGAATGAGCAGTTCTTC.

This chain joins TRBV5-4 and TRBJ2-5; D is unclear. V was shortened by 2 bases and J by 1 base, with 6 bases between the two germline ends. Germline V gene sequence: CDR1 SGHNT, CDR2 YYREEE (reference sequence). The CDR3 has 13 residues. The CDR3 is CASSLNTQETQYF. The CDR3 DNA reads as TGTGCCAGCAGCTTAAACACCCAAGAGACCCAGTACTTC.

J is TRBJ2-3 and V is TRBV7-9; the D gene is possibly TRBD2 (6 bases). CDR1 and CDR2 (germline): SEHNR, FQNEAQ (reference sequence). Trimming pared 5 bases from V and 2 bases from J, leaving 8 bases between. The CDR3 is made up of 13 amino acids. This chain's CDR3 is CASSPGDTDTQYF. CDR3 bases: TGTGCCAGCAGCCCGGGGGACACAGATACGCAGTATTTT.

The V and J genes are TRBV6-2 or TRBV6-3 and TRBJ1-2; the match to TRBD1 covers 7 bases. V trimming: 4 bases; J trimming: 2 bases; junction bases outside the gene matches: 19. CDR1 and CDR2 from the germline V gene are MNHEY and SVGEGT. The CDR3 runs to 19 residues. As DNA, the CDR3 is TGTGCCAGCAGTTTACCGGGCCCGGGACAGCGATTGGAGAACTATGGCTACACCTTC. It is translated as CASSLPGPGQRLENYGYTF.

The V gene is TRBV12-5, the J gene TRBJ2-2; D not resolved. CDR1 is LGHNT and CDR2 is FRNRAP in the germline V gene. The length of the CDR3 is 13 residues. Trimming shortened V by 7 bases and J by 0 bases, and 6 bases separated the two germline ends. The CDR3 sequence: CASEPSNTGELFF. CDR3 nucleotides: TGTGCTAGTGAGCCATCGAACACCGGGGAGCTGTTTTTT. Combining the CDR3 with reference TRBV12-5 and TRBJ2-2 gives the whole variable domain DARVTQTPRHKVTEMGQEVTMRCQPILGHNTVFWYRQTMMQGLELLAYFRNRAPLDDSGMPKDRFSAEMPDATLATLKIQPSEPRDSAVYFCASEPSNTGELFFGEGSRLTVL.

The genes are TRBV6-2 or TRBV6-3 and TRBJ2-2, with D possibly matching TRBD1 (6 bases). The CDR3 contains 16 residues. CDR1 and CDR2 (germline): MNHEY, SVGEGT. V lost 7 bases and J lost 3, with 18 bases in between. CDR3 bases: TGTGCCAGCACCCCAGGACAGACCTTTGACACCGGGGAGCTGTTTTTT. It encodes CASTPGQTFDTGELFF.

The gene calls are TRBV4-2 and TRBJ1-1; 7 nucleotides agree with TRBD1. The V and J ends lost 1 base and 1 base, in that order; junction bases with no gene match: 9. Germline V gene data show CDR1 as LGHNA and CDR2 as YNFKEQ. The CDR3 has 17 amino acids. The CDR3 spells CASSQVVLRDRNTEAFF. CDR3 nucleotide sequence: TGTGCCAGCAGCCAAGTAGTTCTTAGGGACAGGAACACTGAAGCTTTCTTT.

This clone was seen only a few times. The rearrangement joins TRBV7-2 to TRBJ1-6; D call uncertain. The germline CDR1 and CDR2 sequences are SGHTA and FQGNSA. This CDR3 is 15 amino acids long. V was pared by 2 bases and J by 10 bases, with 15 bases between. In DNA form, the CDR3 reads TGTGCCAGCAGCTTAATGGCGGTCTCGGGGTCACCCCTCCACTTT. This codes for CASSLMAVSGSPLHF.

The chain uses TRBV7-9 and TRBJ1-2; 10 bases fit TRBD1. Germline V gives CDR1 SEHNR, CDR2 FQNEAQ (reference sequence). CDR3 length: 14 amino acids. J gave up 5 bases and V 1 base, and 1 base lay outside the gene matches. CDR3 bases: TGTGCCAGCAGCTTAGGGGACAGGGGATATGGCTACACCTTC. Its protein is CASSLGDRGYGYTF.

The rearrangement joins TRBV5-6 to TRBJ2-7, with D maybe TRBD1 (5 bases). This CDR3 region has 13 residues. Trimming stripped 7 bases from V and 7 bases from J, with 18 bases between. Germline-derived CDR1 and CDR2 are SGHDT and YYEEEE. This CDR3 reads CASQGRNLWEQYF. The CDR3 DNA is TGTGCCAGCCAGGGTAGAAATCTATGGGAGCAGTACTTC.

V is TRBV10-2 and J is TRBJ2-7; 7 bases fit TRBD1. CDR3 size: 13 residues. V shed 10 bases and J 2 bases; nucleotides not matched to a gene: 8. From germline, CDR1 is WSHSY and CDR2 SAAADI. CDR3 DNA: TGCGCCACCCGACCACAGGGGACCTACGAGCAGTACTTC. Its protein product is CATRPQGTYEQYF.

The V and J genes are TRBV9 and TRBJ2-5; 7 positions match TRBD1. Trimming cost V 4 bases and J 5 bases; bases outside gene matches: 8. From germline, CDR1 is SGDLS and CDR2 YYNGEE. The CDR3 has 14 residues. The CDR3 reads CASSPPDRVETQYF. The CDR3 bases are TGTGCCAGCAGCCCTCCCGACAGGGTTGAGACCCAGTACTTC.

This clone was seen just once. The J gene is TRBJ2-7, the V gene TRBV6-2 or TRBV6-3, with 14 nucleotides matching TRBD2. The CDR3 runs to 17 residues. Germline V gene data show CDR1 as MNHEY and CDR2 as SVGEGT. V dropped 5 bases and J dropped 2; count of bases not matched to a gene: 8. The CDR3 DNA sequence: TGTGCCAGCAGTCACGAGGGACTAGCGGGGGTGGCCTACGAGCAGTACTTC. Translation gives CASSHEGLAGVAYEQYF.